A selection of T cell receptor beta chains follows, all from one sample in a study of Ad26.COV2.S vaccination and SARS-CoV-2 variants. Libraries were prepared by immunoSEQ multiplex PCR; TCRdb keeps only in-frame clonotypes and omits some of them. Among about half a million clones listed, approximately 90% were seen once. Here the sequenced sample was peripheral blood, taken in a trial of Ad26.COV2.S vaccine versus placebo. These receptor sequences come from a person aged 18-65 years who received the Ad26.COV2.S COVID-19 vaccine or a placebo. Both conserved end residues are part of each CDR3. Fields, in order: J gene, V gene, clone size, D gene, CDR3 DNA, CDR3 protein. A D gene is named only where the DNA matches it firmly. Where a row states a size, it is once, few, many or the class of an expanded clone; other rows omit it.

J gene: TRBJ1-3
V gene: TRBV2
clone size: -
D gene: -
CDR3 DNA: TGTGCCAGCAGTGAAGATAAATTTGGAAACACCATATATTTT
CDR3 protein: CASSEDKFGNTIYF

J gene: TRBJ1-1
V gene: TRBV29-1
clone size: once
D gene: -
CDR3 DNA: TGCAGCGTTGAGGAACCAGACCCCCCACGGTTGTATACTGAAGCTTTCTTT
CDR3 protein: CSVEEPDPPRLYTEAFF

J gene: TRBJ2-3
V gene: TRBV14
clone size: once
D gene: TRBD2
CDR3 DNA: TGTGCCAGCAGCCGTAGCGGGTTTCCAGATACGCAGTATTTT
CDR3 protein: CASSRSGFPDTQYF

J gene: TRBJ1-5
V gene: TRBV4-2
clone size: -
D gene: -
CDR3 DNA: TGTGCCAGCAGCCAAGAGGTGGTGGGACAGCCCCAGCATTTT
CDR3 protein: CASSQEVVGQPQHF

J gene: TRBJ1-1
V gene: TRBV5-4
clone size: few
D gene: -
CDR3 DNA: TGTGCCAGCAGCGCGAGAGAGGTGAACACTGAAGCTTTCTTT
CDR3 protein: CASSAREVNTEAFF

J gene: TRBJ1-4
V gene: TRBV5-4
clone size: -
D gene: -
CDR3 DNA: TGTGCCAGCAGCTACACAGGGTTTAATGAAAAACTGTTTTTT
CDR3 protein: CASSYTGFNEKLFF

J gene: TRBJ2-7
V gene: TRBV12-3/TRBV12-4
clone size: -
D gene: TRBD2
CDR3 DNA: TGTGCCAGCAGCGACGGTGCGGGGGTGGGGCAGTACTTC
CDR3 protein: CASSDGAGVGQYF

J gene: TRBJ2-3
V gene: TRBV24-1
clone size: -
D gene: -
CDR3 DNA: TGTGCCACCAGTGATTCCAATTTTGGTGTCGCTGATACGCAGTATTTT
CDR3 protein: CATSDSNFGVADTQYF

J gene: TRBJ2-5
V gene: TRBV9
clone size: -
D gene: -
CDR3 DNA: TGTGCCAGCAGCGTATTCTACTCTAGCCGCGAGACCCAGTACTTC
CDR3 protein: CASSVFYSSRETQYF

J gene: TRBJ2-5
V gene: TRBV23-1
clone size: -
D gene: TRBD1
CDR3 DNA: TGCGCCAGCAGTCAATCAAGGCCGGGGACAGGGCACCAAGAGACCCAGTACTTC
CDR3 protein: CASSQSRPGTGHQETQYF

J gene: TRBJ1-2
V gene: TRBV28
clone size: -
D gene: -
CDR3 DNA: TGTGCCAGCAGACTGGGGGGTTTAGGCTACACCTTC
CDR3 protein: CASRLGGLGYTF

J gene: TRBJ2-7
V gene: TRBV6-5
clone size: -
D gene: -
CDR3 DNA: TGTGCCAGCAGTTACCGTACTAGTCAGGGGCAGTACTTC
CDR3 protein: CASSYRTSQGQYF

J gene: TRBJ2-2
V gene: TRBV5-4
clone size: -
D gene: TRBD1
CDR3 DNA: TGTGCCAGCAGCCCGCCATACGGACAGGGTAGAACCGGGGAGCTGTTTTTT
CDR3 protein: CASSPPYGQGRTGELFF

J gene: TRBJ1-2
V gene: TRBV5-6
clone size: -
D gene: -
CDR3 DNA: TGTGCCAGCACCTCGACCGACTATGGCTACACCTTC
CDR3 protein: CASTSTDYGYTF

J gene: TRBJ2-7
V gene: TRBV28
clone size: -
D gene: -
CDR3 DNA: TGTGCCAGCAGTTTATCCGCGAATTGGGACTACGAGCAGTACTTC
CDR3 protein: CASSLSANWDYEQYF

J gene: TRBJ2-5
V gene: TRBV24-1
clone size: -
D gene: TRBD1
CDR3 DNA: TGTGCCACCAGTGATCTGACAGGGGAGCAAGAGACCCAGTACTTC
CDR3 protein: CATSDLTGEQETQYF

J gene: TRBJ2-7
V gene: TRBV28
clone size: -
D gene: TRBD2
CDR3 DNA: TGTGCCAGCAGTTGGACTAGCGGGGAGGTGGGAAACGAGCAGTACTTC
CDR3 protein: CASSWTSGEVGNEQYF

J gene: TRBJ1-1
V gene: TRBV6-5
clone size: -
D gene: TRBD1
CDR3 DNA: TGTGCCAGCAGTTACAGGGCCCCGACAGGGGTCACTGAAGCTTTCTTT
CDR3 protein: CASSYRAPTGVTEAFF

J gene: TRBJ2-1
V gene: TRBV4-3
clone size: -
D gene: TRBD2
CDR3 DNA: TGCGCCAGCAGCCAAGATAGGGGACCCAACCCGGGACTAGCGTACAATGAGCAGTTCTTC
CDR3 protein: CASSQDRGPNPGLAYNEQFF

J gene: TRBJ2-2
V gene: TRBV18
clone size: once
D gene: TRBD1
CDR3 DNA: TGTGCCAGCTCACGGACAGGGGAAGACACCGGGGAGCTGTTTTTT
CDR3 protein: CASSRTGEDTGELFF

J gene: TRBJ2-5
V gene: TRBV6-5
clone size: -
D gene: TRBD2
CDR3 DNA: TGTGCCAGCAGACCCGGGGGGGCTGAGACCCAGTACTTC
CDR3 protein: CASRPGGAETQYF

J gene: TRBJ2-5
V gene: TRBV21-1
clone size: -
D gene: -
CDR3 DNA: TGTGCCAGCAGCAAATGCCTATACGAGACCCAGTACTTC
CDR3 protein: CASSKCLYETQYF

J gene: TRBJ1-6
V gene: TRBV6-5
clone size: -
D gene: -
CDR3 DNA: TGTGCCAGCAGTCAAAGTCAGGTCACCCATTTT
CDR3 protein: CASSQSQVTHF

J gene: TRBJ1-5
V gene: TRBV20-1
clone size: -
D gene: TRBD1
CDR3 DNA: TGCAGTGCTAGTTGGACAGGGAGAAATAGCAATCAGCCCCAGCATTTT
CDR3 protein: CSASWTGRNSNQPQHF

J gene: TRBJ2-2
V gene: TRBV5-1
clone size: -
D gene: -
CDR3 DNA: TGCGCCAGCAGCTTGGGCGGCCCTAGCATGAACACCGGGGAGCTGTTTTTT
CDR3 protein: CASSLGGPSMNTGELFF

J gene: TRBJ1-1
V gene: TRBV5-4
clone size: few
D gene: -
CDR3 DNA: TGTGCCAGCAGCTTGGCCCCTAGGGTCAACACTGAAGCTTTCTTT
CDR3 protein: CASSLAPRVNTEAFF